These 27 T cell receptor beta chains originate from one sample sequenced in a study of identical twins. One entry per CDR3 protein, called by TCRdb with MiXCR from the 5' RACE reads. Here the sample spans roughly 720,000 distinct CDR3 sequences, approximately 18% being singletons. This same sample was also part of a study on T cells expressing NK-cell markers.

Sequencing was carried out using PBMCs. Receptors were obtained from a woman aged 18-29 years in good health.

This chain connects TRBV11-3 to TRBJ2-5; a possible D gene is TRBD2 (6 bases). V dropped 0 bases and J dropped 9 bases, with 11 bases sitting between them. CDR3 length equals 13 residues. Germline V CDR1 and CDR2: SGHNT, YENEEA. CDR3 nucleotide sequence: TGTGCCAGCAGCTTAGAGGACTACGAGCCCCAGTACTTC. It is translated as CASSLEDYEPQYF.

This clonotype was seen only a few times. The DNA of the CDR3 is TGCAGTGCTAGCGGGAGCGATCAGCCCCAGCATTTT. Residues: CSASGSDQPQHF. The chain has TRBV20-1 and TRBJ1-5; D unclear. This CDR3 comprises 12 residues. Trimming removed 3 bases at V and 5 bases at J, with 8 bases between. Germline CDR1 is DFQATT and CDR2 is SNEGSKA (reference sequence).

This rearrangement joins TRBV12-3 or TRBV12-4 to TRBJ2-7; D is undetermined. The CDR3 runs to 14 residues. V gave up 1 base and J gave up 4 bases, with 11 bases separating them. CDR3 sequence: CASSLGPRKYEQYF. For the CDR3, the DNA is TGTGCCAGCAGTTTAGGTCCTAGGAAGTACGAGCAGTACTTC.

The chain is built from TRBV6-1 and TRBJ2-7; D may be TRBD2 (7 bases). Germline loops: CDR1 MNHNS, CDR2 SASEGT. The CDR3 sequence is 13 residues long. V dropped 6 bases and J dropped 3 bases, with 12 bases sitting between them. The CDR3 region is CASRPGGLYEQYF. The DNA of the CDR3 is TGTGCCAGCAGGCCGGGGGGCCTCTACGAGCAGTACTTC.

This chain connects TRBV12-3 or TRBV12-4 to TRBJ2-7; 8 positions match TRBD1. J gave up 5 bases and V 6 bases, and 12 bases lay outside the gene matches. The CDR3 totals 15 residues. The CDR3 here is CASSPPGTGIHEQYF. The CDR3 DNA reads TGTGCCAGCAGCCCCCCCGGGACAGGAATCCACGAGCAGTACTTC.

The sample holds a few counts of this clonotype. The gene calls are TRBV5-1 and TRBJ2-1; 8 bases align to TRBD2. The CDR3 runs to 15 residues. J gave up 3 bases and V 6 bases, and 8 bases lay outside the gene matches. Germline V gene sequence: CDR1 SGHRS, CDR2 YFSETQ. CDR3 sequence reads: CASTSGSLNYNEQFF. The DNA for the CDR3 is TGCGCCAGCACCAGCGGGAGCCTCAACTACAATGAGCAGTTCTTC.

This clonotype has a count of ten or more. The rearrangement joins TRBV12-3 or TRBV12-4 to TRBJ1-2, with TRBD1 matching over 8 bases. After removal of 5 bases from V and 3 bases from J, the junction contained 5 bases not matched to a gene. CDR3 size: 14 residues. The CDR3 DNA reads TGTGCCAGCAGTGTGGGACAGGCCTACTATGGCTACACCTTC. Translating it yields CASSVGQAYYGYTF.

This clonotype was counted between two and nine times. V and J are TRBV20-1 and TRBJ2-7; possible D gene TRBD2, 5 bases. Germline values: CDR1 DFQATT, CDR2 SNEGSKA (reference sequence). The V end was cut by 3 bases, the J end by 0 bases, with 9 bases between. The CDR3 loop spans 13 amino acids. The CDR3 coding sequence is TGCAGTGCTAGTAGGACTGACTCCTACGAGCAGTACTTC. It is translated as CSASRTDSYEQYF.

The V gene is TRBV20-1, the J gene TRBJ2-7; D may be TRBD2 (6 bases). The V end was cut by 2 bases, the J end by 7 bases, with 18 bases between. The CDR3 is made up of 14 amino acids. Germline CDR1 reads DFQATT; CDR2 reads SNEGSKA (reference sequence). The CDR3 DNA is TGCAGTGCTAGATCGGAGACCGGGACTGGAGAGCAGTACTTC. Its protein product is CSARSETGTGEQYF.

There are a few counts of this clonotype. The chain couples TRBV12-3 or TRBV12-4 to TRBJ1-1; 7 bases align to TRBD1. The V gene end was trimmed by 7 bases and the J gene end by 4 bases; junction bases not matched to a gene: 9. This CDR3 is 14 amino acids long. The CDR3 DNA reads TGTGCCAGCAAGATGACAGGGAGTCCCACTGAAGCTTTCTTT. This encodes CASKMTGSPTEAFF.

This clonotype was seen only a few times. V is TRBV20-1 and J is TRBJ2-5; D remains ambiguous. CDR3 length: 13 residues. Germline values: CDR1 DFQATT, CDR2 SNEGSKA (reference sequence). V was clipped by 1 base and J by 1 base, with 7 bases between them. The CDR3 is CSARAWPQETQYF. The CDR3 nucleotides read TGCAGTGCTAGAGCATGGCCCCAAGAGACCCAGTACTTC.

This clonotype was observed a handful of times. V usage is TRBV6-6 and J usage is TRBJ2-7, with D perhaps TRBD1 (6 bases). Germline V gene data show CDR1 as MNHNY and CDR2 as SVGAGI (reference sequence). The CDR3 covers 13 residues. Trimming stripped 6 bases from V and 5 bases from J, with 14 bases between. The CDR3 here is CASSDRYRNEQYF. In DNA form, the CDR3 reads TGTGCCAGCAGCGACAGGTATCGTAACGAGCAGTACTTC.

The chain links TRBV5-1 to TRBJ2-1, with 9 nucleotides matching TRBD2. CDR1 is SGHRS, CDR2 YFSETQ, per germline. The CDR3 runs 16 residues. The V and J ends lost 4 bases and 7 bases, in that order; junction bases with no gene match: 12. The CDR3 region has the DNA TGCGCCAGCAGCATAGATAGCGGGAGATCAGGGAATGAGCAGTTCTTC. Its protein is CASSIDSGRSGNEQFF.

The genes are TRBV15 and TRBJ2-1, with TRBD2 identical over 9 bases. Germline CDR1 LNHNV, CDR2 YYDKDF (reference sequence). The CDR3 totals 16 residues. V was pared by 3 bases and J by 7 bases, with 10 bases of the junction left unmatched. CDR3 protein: CATSSIAGEVGNEQFF. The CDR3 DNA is TGTGCCACCAGCAGTATAGCGGGAGAAGTCGGTAATGAGCAGTTCTTC.

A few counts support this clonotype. DNA for the CDR3: TGCAGTGCCCTAGGATACGGGGGGGTAGGATACACCATATATTTT. Translated: CSALGYGGVGYTIYF. The chain has TRBV20-1 and TRBJ1-3, with D possibly being TRBD1 (5 bases). V shed 6 bases and J shed 8 bases, with 23 bases lying between them. This CDR3 has 15 residues. The V gene's germline CDR1 is DFQATT and CDR2 SNEGSKA (reference sequence).

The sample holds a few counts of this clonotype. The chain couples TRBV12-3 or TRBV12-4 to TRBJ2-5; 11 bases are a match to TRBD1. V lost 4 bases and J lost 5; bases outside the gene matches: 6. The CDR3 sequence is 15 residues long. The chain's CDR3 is CASSWGTGGSETQYF. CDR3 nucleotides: TGTGCCAGCAGTTGGGGGACAGGGGGTTCTGAGACCCAGTACTTC.

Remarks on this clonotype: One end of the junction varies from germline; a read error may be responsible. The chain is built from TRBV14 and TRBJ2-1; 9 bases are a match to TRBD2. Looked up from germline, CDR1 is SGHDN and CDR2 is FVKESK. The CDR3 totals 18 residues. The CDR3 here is CASSRLDGTSRTYSEQFF. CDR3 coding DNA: TGTGCCAGCAGCCGCCTGGACGGGACTAGCAGAACCTACAGTGAGCAGTTCTTC.

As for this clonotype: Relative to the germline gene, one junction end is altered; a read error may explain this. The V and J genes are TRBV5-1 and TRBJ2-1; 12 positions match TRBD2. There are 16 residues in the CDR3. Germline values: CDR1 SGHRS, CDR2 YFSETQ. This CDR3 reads CTSSPPVLAGGGEQFF. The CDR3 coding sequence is TGCACCAGCAGCCCTCCGGTTCTAGCGGGAGGGGGTGAGCAGTTCTTC.

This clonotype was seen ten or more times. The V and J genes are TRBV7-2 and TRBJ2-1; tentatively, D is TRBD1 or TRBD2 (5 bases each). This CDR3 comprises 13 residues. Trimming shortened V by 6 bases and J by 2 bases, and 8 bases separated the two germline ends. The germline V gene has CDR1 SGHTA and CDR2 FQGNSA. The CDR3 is CASRLGAYNEQFF. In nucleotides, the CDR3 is TGTGCCAGCAGGTTGGGGGCCTACAATGAGCAGTTCTTC.

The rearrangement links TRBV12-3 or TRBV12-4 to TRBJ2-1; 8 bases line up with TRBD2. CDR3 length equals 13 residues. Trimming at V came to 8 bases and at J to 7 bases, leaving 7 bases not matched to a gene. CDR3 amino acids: CASLGRVRNEQFF. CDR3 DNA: TGTGCCAGCCTCGGGAGGGTAAGGAATGAGCAGTTCTTC.

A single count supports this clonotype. CDR3 in DNA: TGTGCCAGCAGTCGGCTAGCGGGGGATTTCCAAGAGACCCAGTACTTC. Protein: CASSRLAGDFQETQYF. The chain carries TRBV6-1 and TRBJ2-5, with 10 bases lining up with TRBD2. CDR1 and CDR2 from the germline V gene are MNHNS and SASEGT. J lost 1 base, V lost 5 bases, and 7 bases had no gene match. The CDR3 totals 16 residues.

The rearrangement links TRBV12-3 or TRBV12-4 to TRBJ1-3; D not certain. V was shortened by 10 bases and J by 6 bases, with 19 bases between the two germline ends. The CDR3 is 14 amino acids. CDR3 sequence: CATVRERTLNTIYF. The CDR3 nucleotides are TGTGCCACAGTTCGGGAACGGACTCTAAACACCATATATTTT.

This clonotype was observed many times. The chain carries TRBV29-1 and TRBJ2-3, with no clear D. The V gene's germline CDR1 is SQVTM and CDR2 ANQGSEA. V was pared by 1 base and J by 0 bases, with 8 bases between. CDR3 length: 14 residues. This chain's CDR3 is CSVEGDRSTDTQYF. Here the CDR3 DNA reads TGCAGCGTTGAAGGTGACCGTAGCACAGATACGCAGTATTTT.

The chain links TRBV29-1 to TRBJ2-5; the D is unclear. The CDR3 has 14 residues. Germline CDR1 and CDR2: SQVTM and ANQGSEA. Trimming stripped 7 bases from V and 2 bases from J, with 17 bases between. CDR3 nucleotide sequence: TGCAGCGCCACATTTGGACGGCGGCAAGAGACCCAGTACTTC. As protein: CSATFGRRQETQYF.

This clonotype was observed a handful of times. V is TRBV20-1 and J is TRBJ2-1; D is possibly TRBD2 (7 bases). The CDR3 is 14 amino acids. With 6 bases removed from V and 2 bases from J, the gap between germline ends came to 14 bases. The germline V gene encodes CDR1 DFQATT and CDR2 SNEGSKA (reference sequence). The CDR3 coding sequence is TGCAGTGCCGTCAAGGGGGGGACCTACAATGAGCAGTTCTTC. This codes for CSAVKGGTYNEQFF.

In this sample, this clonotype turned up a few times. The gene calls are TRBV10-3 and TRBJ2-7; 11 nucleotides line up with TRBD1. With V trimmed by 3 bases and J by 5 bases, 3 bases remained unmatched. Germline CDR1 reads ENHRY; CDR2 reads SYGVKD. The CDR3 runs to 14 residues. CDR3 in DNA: TGTGCCATCAGTGACCCGGACAGGGGGCACGAGCAGTACTTC. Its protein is CAISDPDRGHEQYF.

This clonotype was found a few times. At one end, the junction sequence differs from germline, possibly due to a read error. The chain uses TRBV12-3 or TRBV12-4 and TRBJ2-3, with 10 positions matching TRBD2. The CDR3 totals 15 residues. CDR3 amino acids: CASSLAGAATDTQYF. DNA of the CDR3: TGTGCCAGCAGTCTAGCGGGGGCCGCCACAGATACGCAGTATTTT.